This TCR beta chain was obtained from a study of beta chain features in type 1 diabetes. Per the germline V gene, CDR1 is SEHNR and CDR2 is FQNEAQ (reference sequence). Trimming took 1 base from V and 6 from J, leaving 13 bases between them. The CDR3 is 15 residues long. Whole-study results and caveats: Fewer insertions but more deletions were seen at VDJ junctions in type 1 diabetes patients. Moderate but significant shortening of TCRB CDR3s was recorded in all four CD4+ subsets from Type 1 diabetes patients.

As concerns this clone: The target antigen is unknown.

The whole isolated RNA underwent reverse transcription, so sequencing captured expressed TCRB transcripts. Generated by immunoSEQ multiplex PCR, the TCRdb table keeps only in-frame clones and is missing some. The table records 600,000 to 700,000 clones, 13% of them present only once. The chain combines TRBV7-9 with TRBJ1-5; no reliable D call. The source of this sequence is a man between 18 and 35 years old with type 1 diabetes. The material sequenced was naive CD4+ T cells from blood. The CDR3 sequence: CASSLEGGFAQPQHF. As DNA, the CDR3 is TGTGCCAGCAGCTTAGAGGGTGGGTTTGCTCAGCCCCAGCATTTT.